The TCR beta chain described here comes from a study of cytomegalovirus exposure and HLA in healthy donors. General study results and limits: The authors considered a cluster of highly shared sequence variants likely to be a sequencing artifact. Reports described diagnosis of cytomegalovirus status by the classifier as highly specific and sensitive.

PCR amplification relied on 60 Vbeta primers (plus 13 Jbeta primers). Assay used: immunoSEQ multiplex PCR; TCRdb lists only in-frame clones, some missing. The table records some 150,000 clones, more than 75% of them present only once. Of note for this clone: Its antigen is still unknown.

Trimming took 4 bases from V and 3 from J, leaving 13 bases between them. Germline assignment: CDR1 SGHRS and CDR2 YFSETQ. CDR3 length equals 14 residues. This TCR came from a male donor in good health and CMV-seronegative. Sequencing used PBMCs. V and J are TRBV5-1 and TRBJ1-1; D gene unclear. CDR3 in DNA: TGCGCCAGCAGCATTGGAAGTGAGGACACTGAAGCTTTCTTT. Its protein is CASSIGSEDTEAFF.